These 9 T cell receptor beta chains share one sample of origin, sequenced in a study of T cell responses to AZD1222 COVID-19 vaccine. Only in-frame clones appear in the TCRdb table, and some are missing; sequencing was by immunoSEQ multiplex PCR. The data hold around 120,000 clones, with around 92% observed a single time. The material sequenced was peripheral blood, taken 28 days after the second AZD1222 dose. These receptor sequences come from an adult who received the AZD1222 COVID-19 vaccine.

This CDR3 is CASSLPDSSYNEQFF. CDR3 nucleotides: TGTGCCAGCAGCCTCCCGGACTCCTCCTACAATGAGCAGTTCTTC. The gene calls are TRBV28 and TRBJ2-1, with D maybe TRBD2 (5 bases). V was trimmed by 6 bases and J by 0 bases, leaving 12 bases between them. CDR1 and CDR2 (germline): MDHEN, SYDVKM. CDR3 size: 15 residues.

This chain uses TRBV19 with TRBJ1-5; D is ambiguous. This CDR3 spans 18 amino acids. V lost 2 bases to trimming and J lost 2 bases, with 19 bases between them. Germline CDR1 and CDR2: LNHDA and SQIVND (reference sequence). The CDR3 DNA sequence: TGTGCCAGTAGTATACCCCTTCCCGGGGTGGAGGGCAATCAGCCCCAGCATTTT. This sequence encodes CASSIPLPGVEGNQPQHF. The complete variable domain, with remaining parts taken from reference TRBV19 and TRBJ1-5, reads DGGITQSPKYLFRKEGQNVTLSCEQNLNHDAMYWYRQDPGQGLRLIYYSQIVNDFQKGDIAEGYSVSREKKESFPLTVTSAQKNPTAFYLCASSIPLPGVEGNQPQHFGDGTRLSIL.

The chain links TRBV2 to TRBJ1-5, with D possibly TRBD1 on 6 matching bases. This CDR3 comprises 13 residues. From germline, CDR1 is SNHLY and CDR2 FYNNEI. The V end was cut by 7 bases, the J end by 6 bases, with 13 bases between. The CDR3 is CASNKGGGQPQHF. CDR3 coding DNA: TGTGCCAGCAACAAAGGGGGGGGTCAGCCCCAGCATTTT. Full variable domain (rest looked up from reference TRBV2 and TRBJ1-5): EPEVTQTPSHQVTQMGQEVILRCVPISNHLYFYWYRQILGQKVEFLVSFYNNEISEKSEIFDDQFSVERPDGSNFTLKIRSTKLEDSAMYFCASNKGGGQPQHFGDGTRLSIL.

Only one count was recorded for this clone. The V call is TRBV18, the J call TRBJ2-7; 11 bases match TRBD1. Per germline, CDR1 KGHSH and CDR2 LQKENI. Trimming removed 4 bases from V and 7 bases from J; junction bases left unmatched: 6. The CDR3 covers 14 residues. CDR3 region: CASSLGQGAGEQYF. The CDR3 nucleotides read TGTGCCAGCTCACTCGGACAGGGGGCAGGGGAGCAGTACTTC.

CDR3 bases: TGTGCCAGCAGCCCGCCCCTTGACAGAGTCTATGGCTACACCTTC. Protein: CASSPPLDRVYGYTF. This chain joins TRBV14 and TRBJ1-2; D might be TRBD1 (5 bases). Trimming shortened V by 4 bases and J by 4 bases, and 16 bases separated the two germline ends. The CDR3 is 15 amino acids. The germline V gene has CDR1 SGHDN and CDR2 FVKESK.

The chain is built from TRBV2 and TRBJ1-3; 7 bases agree with TRBD1. Trimming cost V 5 bases and J 0 bases; bases outside gene matches: 4. This CDR3 region has 15 residues. Germline V gives CDR1 SNHLY, CDR2 FYNNEI. DNA of the CDR3: TGTGCCAGCAGTTCGGACAGGCTCTCTGGAAACACCATATATTTT. This encodes CASSSDRLSGNTIYF.

The rearrangement joins TRBV11-2 to TRBJ2-2; 15 bases fit TRBD2. The CDR3 is 19 amino acids. The J segment lost 2 bases and the V segment lost 4 bases, leaving 8 bases of the junction unmatched. Germline V CDR1 and CDR2: SGHAT, FQNNGV. The CDR3, as DNA: TGTGCCAGCAGCTCCTATGGGACTAGCGGGAGGACAAACACCGGGGAGCTGTTTTTT. Its translation is CASSSYGTSGRTNTGELFF.

The V call is TRBV6-5, the J call TRBJ1-4; D gene unclear. The CDR3 runs to 14 residues. Germline lookup yields CDR1 MNHEY and CDR2 SVGAGI. Trimming removed 6 bases from V and 0 bases from J, with 8 bases in between. The CDR3 DNA reads TGTGCCAGCAGACAACGTCCAACTAATGAAAAACTGTTTTTT. Translation gives CASRQRPTNEKLFF.

The chain carries TRBV11-2 and TRBJ1-3; 7 bases align to TRBD1. The trim removed 5 bases at V and 0 bases at J, leaving 10 bases unmatched. The germline V gene encodes CDR1 SGHAT and CDR2 FQNNGV. The CDR3 has 17 residues. CDR3 bases: TGTGCCAGCAGCGTACATCCGGGACAGAGCTCTGGAAACACCATATATTTT. Translating it yields CASSVHPGQSSGNTIYF.